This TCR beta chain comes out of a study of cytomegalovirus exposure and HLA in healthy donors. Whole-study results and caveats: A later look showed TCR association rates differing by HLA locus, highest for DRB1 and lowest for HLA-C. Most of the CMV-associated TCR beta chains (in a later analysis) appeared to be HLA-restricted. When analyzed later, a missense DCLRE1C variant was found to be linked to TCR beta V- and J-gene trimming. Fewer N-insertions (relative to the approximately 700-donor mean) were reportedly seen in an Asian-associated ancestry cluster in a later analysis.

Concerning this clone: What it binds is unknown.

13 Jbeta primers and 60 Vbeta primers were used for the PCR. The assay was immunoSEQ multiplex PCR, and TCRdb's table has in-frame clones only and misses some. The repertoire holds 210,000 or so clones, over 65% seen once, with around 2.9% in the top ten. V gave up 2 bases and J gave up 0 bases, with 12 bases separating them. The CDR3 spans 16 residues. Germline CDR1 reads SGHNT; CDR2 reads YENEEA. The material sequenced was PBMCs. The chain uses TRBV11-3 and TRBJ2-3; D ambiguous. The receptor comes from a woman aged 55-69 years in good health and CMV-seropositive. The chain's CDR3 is CASSLKTGSSTDTQYF. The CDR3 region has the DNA TGTGCCAGCAGCTTAAAGACGGGTTCTAGCACAGATACGCAGTATTTT.